This passage covers 29 T cell receptor beta chains from one sample sequenced in a study of CD8 T cells in ankylosing spondylitis. No antigen has been identified for these receptors. In TCRdb, the 5' RACE reads were re-called with MiXCR into one record per CDR3 protein. Of roughly 450,000 distinct CDR3 sequences in the sample, more than 25% are singletons; the top ten hold 0.85% to 1%. Study-wide results and caveats: A motif in TCR beta, a set of fewer than ten highly homologous variants, appeared characteristic of ankylosing spondylitis blood.

The sequenced sample was blood, either unsorted or a sorted T cell fraction (not recorded which). These TCRs come from a male donor with ankylosing spondylitis.

The chain carries TRBV18 and TRBJ2-2; D may be TRBD2 (5 bases). CDR3 size: 16 residues. Germline V gene data show CDR1 as KGHSH and CDR2 as LQKENI. With 2 bases removed from V and 5 bases from J, the gap between germline ends came to 15 bases. The CDR3 DNA follows: TGTGCCAGCTCACCAAGGGCAGGAGGATTTACCGGGGAGCTGTTTTTT. Translated, it gives CASSPRAGGFTGELFF.

The chain is built from TRBV7-9 and TRBJ2-7, with TRBD2 identical over 7 bases. The CDR3 contains 14 residues. In germline, CDR1 is SEHNR, CDR2 FQNEAQ (reference sequence). J lost 5 bases, V lost 7 bases, and 11 bases had no gene match. CDR3 coding DNA: TGTGCCAGCACAAGGGAGGGATTAATCAACGAGCAGTACTTC. It translates to CASTREGLINEQYF.

This clonotype was found a few times. V is TRBV5-1 and J is TRBJ1-4; the D is unclear. This CDR3 contains 12 residues. Trimming cost V 1 base and J 8 bases, with 6 bases left between them. Germline CDR1 reads SGHRS; CDR2 reads YFSETQ. CDR3 DNA: TGCGCCAGCAGCTTGTTGGGCGAAAAACTGTTTTTT. It yields the protein CASSLLGEKLFF.

This clonotype has a handful of counts. V is TRBV14 and J is TRBJ2-5, with 8 positions matching TRBD2. This CDR3 contains 15 residues. V lost 0 bases, J lost 2 bases, and 2 bases stayed unmatched. From germline, CDR1 is SGHDN and CDR2 FVKESK. The CDR3 loop is CASSQDGRAQETQYF. CDR3 bases: TGTGCCAGCAGCCAAGACGGGAGGGCGCAAGAGACCCAGTACTTC.

This clonotype was picked up a small number of times. V and J are TRBV24-1 and TRBJ1-2, with D perhaps matching TRBD1 (5 bases). The V end was cut by 6 bases, the J end by 5 bases, with 12 bases between. The germline CDR1 and CDR2 sequences are KGHDR and SFDVKD. CDR3 length: 13 residues. The CDR3 loop is CATSPGDWYGYTF. The CDR3 bases are TGTGCCACCAGTCCCGGGGACTGGTATGGCTACACCTTC.

The chain uses TRBV15 and TRBJ1-2, with D perhaps matching TRBD1 (5 bases). Trimming pared 3 bases from V and 1 base from J, leaving 12 bases between. The CDR3 is 15 residues long. Germline V gene sequence: CDR1 LNHNV, CDR2 YYDKDF (reference sequence). The CDR3 nucleotides read TGTGCCACCAGCAGGATGGGGCAGGTTAACTATGGCTACACCTTC. Translating gives CATSRMGQVNYGYTF.

This sequence joins TRBV15 and TRBJ2-1; the D gene is possibly TRBD2 (5 bases). The CDR3 extends over 15 amino acids. V lost 3 bases, J lost 5 bases, and 14 bases lay in between. The germline gives CDR1 LNHNV, CDR2 YYDKDF (reference sequence). The CDR3 bases are TGTGCCACCAGCAGGGATCTAGGGAGTCACAATGAGCAGTTCTTC. Its protein is CATSRDLGSHNEQFF. Variable domain in full (rest from reference TRBV15 and TRBJ2-1): DAMVIQNPRYQVTQFGKPVTLSCSQTLNHNVMYWYQQKSSQAPKLLFHYYDKDFNNEADTPDNFQSRRPNTSFCFLDIRSPGLGDTAMYLCATSRDLGSHNEQFFGPGTRLTVL.

The chain carries TRBV6-1 and TRBJ2-7; a weak D match, TRBD1 (5 bases). Trimming shortened V by 6 bases and J by 1 base, and 13 bases separated the two germline ends. The CDR3 totals 14 residues. Germline CDR1 is MNHNS and CDR2 is SASEGT. The CDR3 DNA is TGTGCCAGCAGCCGACAGATGGGTTCCTACGAGCAGTACTTC. Amino acid sequence: CASSRQMGSYEQYF.

The chain couples TRBV20-1 to TRBJ2-1; 9 nucleotides match TRBD2. This CDR3 spans 16 amino acids. Germline V CDR1 and CDR2: DFQATT, SNEGSKA (reference sequence). J gave up 3 bases and V 6 bases, and 12 bases lay outside the gene matches. In DNA, the CDR3 is TGCAGTGCCGCAGGGGGGCTAGCGGGGCTCTACAATGAGCAGTTCTTC. Its translation is CSAAGGLAGLYNEQFF.

This clonotype was seen at least ten times. The gene calls are TRBV20-1 and TRBJ1-2, with 9 nucleotides matching TRBD1. Germline-derived CDR1 and CDR2 are DFQATT and SNEGSKA (reference sequence). The CDR3 has 13 amino acids. Trimming removed 3 bases from V and 14 bases from J; junction bases left unmatched: 13. The CDR3 loop reads CSASSGTGLPGTF. CDR3 DNA: TGCAGTGCTAGTTCCGGGACAGGGCTTCCGGGGACCTTC.

J is TRBJ2-1 and V is TRBV24-1; the D gene could be TRBD1 or TRBD2 (5 bases each). V lost 9 bases and J 4 bases, leaving 12 bases between the germline ends. The germline V gene encodes CDR1 KGHDR and CDR2 SFDVKD. CDR3 length: 13 amino acids. The chain's CDR3 is CATGTVGYNEQFF. The CDR3, as DNA: TGTGCCACCGGGACCGTGGGATACAATGAGCAGTTCTTC.

The J gene is TRBJ2-1, the V gene TRBV20-1, with 11 bases lining up with TRBD2. Germline CDR1 and CDR2: DFQATT and SNEGSKA (reference sequence). CDR3 size: 16 residues. The ends lost 1 base at V and 8 bases at J; junction bases unmatched: 10. DNA of the CDR3: TGCAGTGCTAGAGCTTCACTAGCGGGAGCCTGGGATGAGCAGTTCTTC. As protein: CSARASLAGAWDEQFF.

On this clonotype itself: Germline and junction disagree at one end, which may indicate a read error. CDR3 DNA: TGTGCCAGCAACTTAACGGCAGCCACCTACGAGCAGTACTTC. This encodes CASNLTAATYEQYF. The chain links TRBV7-6 to TRBJ2-7; D uncertain. The CDR3 consists of 14 residues. CDR1 is SGHVS and CDR2 is FNYEAQ in the germline V gene.

The V call is TRBV12-3 or TRBV12-4, the J call TRBJ2-6; D call uncertain. V lost 5 bases, J lost 0 bases, and 2 bases lay in between. There are 13 residues in the CDR3. Here the CDR3 reads CASSGSGANVLTF. CDR3 nucleotide sequence: TGTGCCAGCAGTGGCTCTGGGGCCAACGTCCTGACTTTC.

The chain is built from TRBV6-2 or TRBV6-3 and TRBJ2-1, with 12 nucleotides matching TRBD2. The CDR3 covers 17 residues. CDR1 and CDR2 (germline): MNHEY, SVGEGT. The V segment lost 2 bases and the J segment 4 bases; nucleotides outside the gene matches: 6. CDR3 amino acids: CASSYQSSGRGYNEQFF. The CDR3 bases are TGTGCCAGCAGTTACCAGTCTAGCGGGAGGGGTTACAATGAGCAGTTCTTC.

This clonotype appeared a few times. The V call is TRBV24-1, the J call TRBJ2-3, with D perhaps being TRBD1 or TRBD2 (5 bases each). Trimming removed 0 bases at V and 3 bases at J, with 24 bases between. This CDR3 has 20 amino acids. The V gene's germline CDR1 is KGHDR and CDR2 SFDVKD. The CDR3 bases are TGTGCCACCAGTGATTTGCATGCTTCCAGTGGGGGAGTTAGGACAGATACGCAGTATTTT. Protein sequence: CATSDLHASSGGVRTDTQYF.

This clonotype showed up just once. V and J are TRBV7-2 and TRBJ2-3; D ambiguous. The length of the CDR3 is 14 residues. Per the germline V gene, CDR1 is SGHTA and CDR2 is FQGNSA. V was trimmed by 1 base and J by 2 bases, leaving 7 bases between them. This chain's CDR3 is CASSLDRITDTQYF. The CDR3 DNA follows: TGTGCCAGCAGCTTAGACAGAATCACAGATACGCAGTATTTT.

The rearrangement links TRBV20-1 to TRBJ2-5; D may match TRBD1 or TRBD2 (5 bases each). The CDR3 has 14 residues. The germline V gene encodes CDR1 DFQATT and CDR2 SNEGSKA (reference sequence). V was clipped by 2 bases and J by 5 bases, with 15 bases between them. The CDR3 nucleotides read TGCAGTGCTAGACCTTGGGCCGGGGACGAGACCCAGTACTTC. Translation: CSARPWAGDETQYF.

The chain recombines TRBV10-3 with TRBJ2-3; D might be TRBD2 (5 bases). This CDR3 spans 16 amino acids. V was trimmed by 0 bases and J by 3 bases, leaving 13 bases between them. CDR1 and CDR2 from the germline V gene are ENHRY and SYGVKD. The CDR3 here is CAISESEADLTDTQYF. The CDR3 nucleotides read TGTGCCATCAGTGAGTCGGAAGCGGACCTAACAGATACGCAGTATTTT.

The chain employs TRBV20-1 and TRBJ2-1; 8 positions match TRBD2. Germline V gives CDR1 DFQATT, CDR2 SNEGSKA (reference sequence). This CDR3 comprises 14 residues. V gave up 0 bases and J gave up 7 bases; unmatched junction bases: 5. In nucleotides, the CDR3 is TGCAGTGCTAGAGATTCAGCGGGAGTTAATGAGCAGTTCTTC. Protein sequence: CSARDSAGVNEQFF.

CDR3 in DNA: TGTGCCAGCAGTTCCATCGGGACGGTGTTAGGAGAGACCCAGTACTTC. It translates to CASSSIGTVLGETQYF. The chain recombines TRBV27 with TRBJ2-5, with D perhaps being TRBD1 or TRBD2 (5 bases each). In germline, CDR1 is MNHEY, CDR2 SMNVEV (reference sequence). This CDR3 comprises 16 residues. Trimming took 4 bases from V and 4 from J, leaving 19 bases between them.

The chain recombines TRBV12-3 or TRBV12-4 with TRBJ2-1; 12 nucleotides match TRBD2. V lost 3 bases to trimming and J lost 0 bases; unmatched junction nucleotides: 9. This CDR3 spans 19 amino acids. The CDR3 spells CASSLRLAGGKSSYNEQFF. CDR3 DNA sequence: TGTGCCAGCAGTTTGAGGCTAGCGGGAGGGAAGAGCTCCTACAATGAGCAGTTCTTC.

The V and J genes are TRBV5-5 and TRBJ2-3, with TRBD2 identical over 9 bases. Germline V CDR1 and CDR2: SGHKS, YYEKEE (reference sequence). This CDR3 region has 14 residues. Trimming at V came to 0 bases and at J to 6 bases, leaving 2 bases not matched to a gene. In DNA, the CDR3 is TGTGCCAGCAGCTTGGGACTAGCGGTCGATACGCAGTATTTT. Encoded protein: CASSLGLAVDTQYF.

The chain couples TRBV15 to TRBJ2-3; the D is unclear. The germline V gene has CDR1 LNHNV and CDR2 YYDKDF (reference sequence). With 3 bases removed from V and 3 bases from J, the gap between germline ends came to 16 bases. CDR3 length equals 16 residues. The CDR3 coding sequence is TGTGCCACCAGCAGGATCAGTGGCAGTAGTACAGATACGCAGTATTTT. This gives the protein CATSRISGSSTDTQYF.

The chain is built from TRBV3-1 and TRBJ2-3, with D perhaps TRBD1 (6 bases). Per germline, CDR1 LGHDT and CDR2 YNNKEL (reference sequence). CDR3 size: 15 residues. V lost 3 bases, J lost 0 bases, and 10 bases lay in between. CDR3 protein: CASSQETGSTDTQYF. The CDR3, as DNA: TGTGCCAGCAGCCAGGAGACAGGAAGCACAGATACGCAGTATTTT.

This clonotype was detected ten times or more. J is TRBJ1-1 and V is TRBV5-1; TRBD1 might be the D (6 bases). This CDR3 is built from 14 residues. CDR1 and CDR2 from the germline V gene are SGHRS and YFSETQ. V gave up 4 bases and J gave up 4 bases, with 14 bases separating them. Here the CDR3 reads CASSPEGRGTEAFF. CDR3 in DNA: TGCGCCAGCAGCCCGGAGGGCAGGGGCACTGAAGCTTTCTTT.

This clonotype came up a few times. The chain couples TRBV28 to TRBJ1-2; D may be TRBD1 (5 bases). The CDR3 has 14 residues. V lost 2 bases and J lost 1, with 8 bases in between. The germline gives CDR1 MDHEN, CDR2 SYDVKM. CDR3 sequence reads: CASSLRGDNYGYTF. The CDR3 DNA sequence: TGTGCCAGCAGTTTACGGGGGGATAACTATGGCTACACCTTC.

The chain uses TRBV24-1 and TRBJ2-7, with D possibly being TRBD2 (5 bases). Germline V gene sequence: CDR1 KGHDR, CDR2 SFDVKD. The length of the CDR3 is 15 residues. Trimming took 9 bases from V and 2 from J, leaving 19 bases between them. The chain's CDR3 is CATRLSNQTTYEQYV. The CDR3 DNA reads as TGTGCCACCCGACTCTCCAACCAGACTACCTACGAGCAGTACGTC.

This clonotype occurred a few times. The chain combines TRBV20-1 with TRBJ2-7, with 9 bases fitting TRBD2. The V gene's germline CDR1 is DFQATT and CDR2 SNEGSKA (reference sequence). The CDR3 length is 14 residues. V lost 1 base and J lost 2; bases outside the gene matches: 3. The CDR3 region is CSARGVAGAYEQYF. Written as DNA, the CDR3 is TGCAGTGCTAGAGGGGTAGCGGGAGCCTACGAGCAGTACTTC.